A single sample is the source of the 22 T cell receptor beta chains below, sequenced in a study of neurological immune-mediated disorders. TCRdb called the 5' RACE reads again in MiXCR, with one record for every CDR3 protein. The table has some 57,000 distinct CDR3 sequences, around 4.8% seen once; the top ten hold less than 3.5%. Sequencing was performed on PBMCs. These receptors all stem from a woman between 50 and 59 years old with multiple sclerosis.

This clonotype came up a few times. The chain is built from TRBV20-1 and TRBJ2-7; no clear D gene. From germline, CDR1 is DFQATT and CDR2 SNEGSKA (reference sequence). This CDR3 has 12 residues. Trimming shortened V by 4 bases and J by 1 base, and 8 bases separated the two germline ends. The CDR3 loop is CSANTVSYEQYF. The DNA for the CDR3 is TGCAGTGCTAACACAGTTTCCTACGAGCAGTACTTC.

This clonotype appeared many times. The V and J genes are TRBV14 and TRBJ1-1, with D possibly being TRBD1 (6 bases). V gave up 3 bases and J gave up 6 bases, with 14 bases separating them. CDR1 and CDR2 from the germline V gene are SGHDN and FVKESK. The CDR3 consists of 14 residues. CDR3 in amino acids: CASSQAQGLAEAFF. CDR3 coding DNA: TGTGCCAGCAGCCAGGCCCAGGGGCTCGCTGAAGCTTTCTTT. Together with reference TRBV14 and TRBJ1-1, the CDR3 gives the full variable domain: EAGVTQFPSHSVIEKGQTVTLRCDPISGHDNLYWYRRVMGKEIKFLLHFVKESKQDESGMPNNRFLAERTGGTYSTLKVQPAELEDSGVYFCASSQAQGLAEAFFGQGTRLTVV.

This clonotype was observed at least ten times. The chain recombines TRBV3-1 with TRBJ1-1; 7 bases align to TRBD1. This CDR3 has 15 amino acids. In germline, CDR1 is LGHDT, CDR2 YNNKEL (reference sequence). Germline trimming cut 4 bases from V and 0 bases from J; bases unmatched to any gene: 5. CDR3 loop: CASSRPGQMNTEAFF. CDR3 in DNA: TGTGCCAGCAGCCGACCGGGACAGATGAACACTGAAGCTTTCTTT. The complete variable domain, with remaining parts taken from reference TRBV3-1 and TRBJ1-1, reads DTAVSQTPKYLVTQMGNDKSIKCEQNLGHDTMYWYKQDSKKFLKIMFSYNNKELIINETVPNRFSPKSPDKAHLNLHINSLELGDSAVYFCASSRPGQMNTEAFFGQGTRLTVV.

DNA for the CDR3: TGTGCCAGCAGCTTAGCGGGGAACGGTCTAAATGGCTACACCTTC. This gives the protein CASSLAGNGLNGYTF. J is TRBJ1-2 and V is TRBV7-2; no clear D. V was cut by 0 bases and J by 6 bases, with 14 bases left in between. The length of the CDR3 is 15 residues. CDR1 is SGHTA and CDR2 is FQGNSA in the germline V gene.

This clonotype has a count of ten or more. This chain links TRBV12-3 or TRBV12-4 with TRBJ1-1, with D possibly being TRBD1 (5 bases). This CDR3 is 13 amino acids long. The V gene lost 2 bases and the J gene lost 4 bases, with 8 bases spanning the gap. As DNA, the CDR3 is TGTGCCAGCAGTTTAAGGGGAATCACTGAAGCTTTCTTT. Encoded protein: CASSLRGITEAFF.

This clonotype showed up many times. The chain is built from TRBV12-5 and TRBJ2-1, with no clear D. The CDR3 is made up of 16 amino acids. The germline CDR1 and CDR2 sequences are LGHNT and FRNRAP. V was cut by 0 bases and J by 6 bases, with 15 bases left in between. The CDR3 reads CASGLVVSADSNEQFF. Written as DNA, the CDR3 is TGTGCTAGTGGTTTGGTGGTCAGCGCCGATTCCAATGAGCAGTTCTTC.

This clonotype was detected many times. A much larger clone sits a single nucleotide away, making a read error possible. This chain uses TRBV20-1 with TRBJ2-1, with D unresolved. The CDR3 has 14 amino acids. With 1 base removed from V and 2 bases from J, the gap between germline ends came to 9 bases. The V gene's germline CDR1 is DFQATT and CDR2 SNEGSKA (reference sequence). The CDR3 loop is CSARGGNPYNEQFF. The CDR3 DNA follows: TGCAGTGCTAGAGGAGGCAACCCCTACAATGAGCAGTTCTTC.

In its sample, this clonotype was seen many times. The V call is TRBV5-6, the J call TRBJ1-2; a weak D match, TRBD1 (5 bases). Trimming removed 1 base from V and 8 bases from J, with 15 bases in between. CDR1 SGHDT and CDR2 YYEEEE come from the germline V gene. This CDR3 region has 14 residues. The CDR3 sequence: CASSLRRGPDGYTF. In DNA form, the CDR3 reads TGTGCCAGCAGCTTGCGACGGGGCCCCGACGGCTACACCTTC.

This clonotype was seen ten or more times. The J gene is TRBJ1-1, the V gene TRBV7-9, with a weak D call TRBD1 (5 bases). Germline CDR1 reads SEHNR; CDR2 reads FQNEAQ (reference sequence). CDR3 size: 11 residues. Trimming took off 7 bases at V and 13 bases at J, with 16 bases between the two ends. The CDR3 region is CASIIPAGNFF. As DNA, the CDR3 is TGTGCCAGCATAATCCCGGCAGGGAATTTCTTT. Variable domain in full (rest from reference TRBV7-9 and TRBJ1-1): DTGVSQNPRHKITKRGQNVTFRCDPISEHNRLYWYRQTLGQGPEFLTYFQNEAQLEKSRLLSDRFSAERPKGSFSTLEIQRTEQGDSAMYLCASIIPAGNFFGQGTRLTVV.

This clonotype was counted many times. CDR3 sequence: CASSSTSVNEQFF. For the CDR3, the DNA is TGTGCCAGCAGCTCGACTAGTGTGAATGAGCAGTTCTTC. The V call is TRBV9, the J call TRBJ2-1, with D perhaps TRBD2 (6 bases). The germline CDR1 and CDR2 sequences are SGDLS and YYNGEE. The CDR3 sequence is 13 residues long. V was shortened by 4 bases and J by 7 bases, with 12 bases between the two germline ends.

Ten or more counts support this clonotype. The V call is TRBV11-1, the J call TRBJ2-2, with unresolved D. This CDR3 region has 15 residues. Germline values: CDR1 SGHAT, CDR2 FQDESV (reference sequence). The V end was cut by 3 bases, the J end by 5 bases, with 13 bases between. CDR3 region: CASSFIRDRTGELFF. CDR3 bases: TGTGCCAGCAGCTTTATTAGGGATCGAACCGGGGAGCTGTTTTTT.

Many counts were recorded for this clonotype. Germline is not matched at one junction end, which may reflect a read error. The chain couples TRBV7-7 to TRBJ2-3; D might be TRBD1 or TRBD2, each matching 5 bases. The CDR3 length is 14 residues. Germline CDR1 is SSHAT and CDR2 is FNYEAQ (reference sequence). The CDR3 DNA follows: TGTGCTAGCAGCCCGGGACCCCCCGCAGATACGCAGTATTTT. Its translation: CASSPGPPADTQYF.

This clonotype was found many times. The J gene is TRBJ2-3, the V gene TRBV5-1; D gene uncertain. Trimming took 4 bases from V and 5 from J, leaving 5 bases between them. There are 11 residues in the CDR3. The germline CDR1 and CDR2 sequences are SGHRS and YFSETQ. The CDR3 DNA is TGCGCCAGCAGCAAAGAAGATACGCAGTATTTT. As protein: CASSKEDTQYF.

There are many counts of this clonotype. The V and J genes are TRBV4-1 and TRBJ1-2; 7 bases agree with TRBD1. This CDR3 region has 13 residues. The V gene end was trimmed by 3 bases and the J gene end by 6 bases; junction bases not matched to a gene: 4. Per germline, CDR1 MGHRA and CDR2 YSYEKL. This chain's CDR3 is CASSHIQGNGYTF. DNA for the CDR3: TGCGCCAGCAGCCATATACAGGGGAATGGCTACACCTTC.

This clonotype was observed a handful of times. A read error may be the cause here, since a much bigger clone is one base away. The genes are TRBV5-1 and TRBJ2-1; weak D call: TRBD2 (5 bases). Trimming removed 6 bases at V and 1 base at J, with 11 bases between. This CDR3 has 14 amino acids. Germline loops: CDR1 SGHRS, CDR2 YFSETQ. CDR3 in DNA: TGCGCCAGCAACAACGGGGAATCCTACAATGAGCAGTTCTTC. Protein product: CASNNGESYNEQFF.

The sample holds many counts of this clonotype. This chain joins TRBV7-9 and TRBJ2-5; D is ambiguous. From germline, CDR1 is SEHNR and CDR2 FQNEAQ (reference sequence). The CDR3 covers 13 residues. Deletions cut 2 bases from V and 5 bases from J, with 9 bases between. The CDR3 is CASSLRGPETQYF. In DNA, the CDR3 is TGTGCCAGCAGCTTACGTGGCCCGGAGACCCAGTACTTC.

Ten or more counts support this clonotype. V gene TRBV20-1 combines with J gene TRBJ2-3; D remains ambiguous. The germline CDR1 and CDR2 sequences are DFQATT and SNEGSKA (reference sequence). Trimming pared 1 base from V and 5 bases from J, leaving 16 bases between. This CDR3 spans 15 amino acids. Here the CDR3 reads CSARGLARIEDTQYF. DNA of the CDR3: TGCAGTGCTAGAGGCCTCGCTAGGATAGAAGATACGCAGTATTTT.

This clonotype was seen many times. CDR3 in amino acids: CASSKLNGDRGFLLEGYTF. In DNA form, the CDR3 reads TGTGCCAGCAGCAAACTCAACGGGGACAGGGGATTTTTATTGGAGGGCTACACCTTC. The chain recombines TRBV21-1 with TRBJ1-2; TRBD1 is the table's D call and was not checked against the DNA. TRBV21-1 is termed a pseudogene. This CDR3 has 19 residues.

For this clonotype: This sequence may be a read error, since a much larger clone differs from it by one base. The CDR3 sequence is CTSSRTSWEQYV. The CDR3, as DNA: TGTACCAGCAGCCGGACTAGCTGGGAGCAGTACGTC. V gene TRBV2 combines with J gene TRBJ2-7, with TRBD2 identical over 8 bases. CDR1 is SNHLY and CDR2 is FYNNEI in the germline V gene. CDR3 length: 12 residues.

This clonotype was seen many times. V and J are TRBV10-3 and TRBJ2-6; no firm D call. There are 16 residues in the CDR3. From germline, CDR1 is ENHRY and CDR2 SYGVKD. Trimming cost V 0 bases and J 2 bases, with 8 bases left between them. CDR3 amino acids: CAISESGNPGANVLTF. The CDR3 coding sequence is TGTGCCATCAGTGAGTCGGGGAATCCTGGGGCCAACGTCCTGACTTTC.

Many counts were recorded for this clonotype. The rearrangement links TRBV7-8 to TRBJ2-1; the match to TRBD2 covers 15 bases. V shed 5 bases, J shed 12 bases, and the junction held 8 bases outside the gene matches. This CDR3 has 15 residues. Germline lookup yields CDR1 SGHVS and CDR2 FQNEAQ. The CDR3 reads CASSQEPGLAGGQFF. The CDR3 nucleotides are TGTGCCAGCAGCCAGGAACCGGGACTAGCGGGGGGGCAGTTCTTC.

This clonotype occurred a few times. This rearrangement joins TRBV5-1 to TRBJ2-5, with 12 bases identical to TRBD2. J lost 6 bases, V lost 2 bases, and 8 bases had no gene match. The V gene's germline CDR1 is SGHRS and CDR2 YFSETQ. The CDR3 has 16 residues. The CDR3 DNA is TGCGCCAGCAGCTTAGGACTAGCGGGGAGTATACAGACCCAGTACTTC. Protein sequence: CASSLGLAGSIQTQYF. Full variable domain (rest looked up from reference TRBV5-1 and TRBJ2-5): KAGVTQTPRYLIKTRGQQVTLSCSPISGHRSVSWYQQTPGQGLQFLFEYFSETQRNKGNFPGRFSGRQFSNSRSEMNVSTLELGDSALYLCASSLGLAGSIQTQYFGPGTRLLVL.